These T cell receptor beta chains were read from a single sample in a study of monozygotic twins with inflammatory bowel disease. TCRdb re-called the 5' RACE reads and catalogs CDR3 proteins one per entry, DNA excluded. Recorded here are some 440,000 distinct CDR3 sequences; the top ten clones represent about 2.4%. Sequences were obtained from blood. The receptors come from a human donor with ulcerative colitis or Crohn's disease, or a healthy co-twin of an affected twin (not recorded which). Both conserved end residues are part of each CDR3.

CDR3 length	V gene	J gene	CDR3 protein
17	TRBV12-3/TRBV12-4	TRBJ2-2	CASTPRLGLAGAGELFF
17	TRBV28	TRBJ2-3	CASSLAVGGTGTDTQYF
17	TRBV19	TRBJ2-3	CASSTSLAGGYTDTQYF
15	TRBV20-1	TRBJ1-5	CSARTTGGKGQPQHF
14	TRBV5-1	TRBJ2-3	CASSSRVGTDTQYF
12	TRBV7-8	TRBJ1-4	CASSLDGFELFF
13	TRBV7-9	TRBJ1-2	CASSLTAANGYTF
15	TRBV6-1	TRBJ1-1	CASSTTDGIDTEAFF
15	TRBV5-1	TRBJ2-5	CASRAGTGIKETQYF
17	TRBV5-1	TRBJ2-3	CASSLGDSGSGTDTQYF
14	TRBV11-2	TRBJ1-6	CASSLGLDNSPLHF
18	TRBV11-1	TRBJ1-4	CASSLGTVSIATNEKLFF
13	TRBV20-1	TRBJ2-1	CSAVGLAVNEQFF
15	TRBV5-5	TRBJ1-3	CASSLDGTVGNTIYF
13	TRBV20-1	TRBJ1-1	CSARQGANTEAFF
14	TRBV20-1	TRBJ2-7	CSASGGGSFNEQYF
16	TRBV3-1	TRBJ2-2	CASSQGTRGGTGELFF
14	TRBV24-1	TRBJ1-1	CATSPGTGNTEAFF
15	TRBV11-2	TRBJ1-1	CASSLDGTANTEAFF
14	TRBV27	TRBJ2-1	CASSAPPRHNEQFF
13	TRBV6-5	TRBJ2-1	CASSYGGYNEQFF
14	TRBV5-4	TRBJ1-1	CASSLGDRATEAFF
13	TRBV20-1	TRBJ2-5	CSALGTFQETQYF
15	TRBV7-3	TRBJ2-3	CASSLQPGGKEGQYF
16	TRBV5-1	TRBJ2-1	CASSLAAGISYNEQFF
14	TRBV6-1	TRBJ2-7	CASSEAGTSTQQYF
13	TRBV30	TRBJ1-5	CAWSVGGSQPQHF
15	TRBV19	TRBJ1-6	CASSTQGADNSPLHF
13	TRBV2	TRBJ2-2	CASSVGNTGELFF
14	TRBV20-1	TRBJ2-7	CSAPSSGRGYEQYF
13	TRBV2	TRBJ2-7	CASSEGPPYEQYF
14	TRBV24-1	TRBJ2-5	CATGTAGHGETQYF
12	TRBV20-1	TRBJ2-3	CSPTTGRDTQYF
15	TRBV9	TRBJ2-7	CASSVGAGLSYEQYF
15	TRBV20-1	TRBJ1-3	CSARDSGPPGNTIYF
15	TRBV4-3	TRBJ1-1	CASSQDRSQPTEAFF
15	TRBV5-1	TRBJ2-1	CASSLLASGSSEQFF
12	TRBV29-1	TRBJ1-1	CSVQGTNTEAFF
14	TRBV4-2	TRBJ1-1	CASSSPGGGTEAFF
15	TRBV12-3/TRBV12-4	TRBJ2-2	CASSLGGRWAGELFF
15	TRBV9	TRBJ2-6	CASSPTTTGANVLTF
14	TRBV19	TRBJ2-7	CASSKQAGSYEQYF
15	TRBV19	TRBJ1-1	CASSMTGGASTEAFF
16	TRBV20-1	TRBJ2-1	CSARDPRTSANNEQFF
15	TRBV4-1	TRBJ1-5	CASSQQGRSNQPQHF
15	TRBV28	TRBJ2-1	CASSEDLSSYNEQFF
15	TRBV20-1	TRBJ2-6	CSARGGSNGANVLTF
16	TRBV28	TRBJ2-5	CASSSPAGGFQETQYF
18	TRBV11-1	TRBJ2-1	CASSLYSGGSKTYNEQFF
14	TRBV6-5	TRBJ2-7	CASSFKGHPYGQYF
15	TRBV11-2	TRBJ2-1	CASSRTSGGGNEQFF
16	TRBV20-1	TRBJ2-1	CSARGEAPSSYNEQFF
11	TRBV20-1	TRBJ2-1	CSATLYNEQFF
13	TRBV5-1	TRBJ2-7	CASRPTGAYEQYF
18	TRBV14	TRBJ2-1	CASSQLIGTSGRENEQFF